This T cell receptor beta chain is drawn from a study of Ad26.COV2.S vaccination and SARS-CoV-2 variants (dated by TCRdb to 2020 to 2022). About the full investigation: Vaccine-arm donors came from COV1001, a multicentre, randomized, double-blind, placebo-controlled phase I-IIa trial of Ad26.COV2.S in healthy adults. The TCR-sequenced set comprised approximately 32 samples: roughly 19 Ad26.COV2.S vaccine recipients, 5 placebo recipients and 8 SARS-CoV-2 convalescent individuals. Sequencing of the TCRbeta repertoire served to evaluate the specificity and breadth of SARS-CoV-2-reactive T cell receptors following Ad26.COV2.S vaccination. Investigators remained blinded to trial group allocation during experiments and outcome assessment. Trial participants were randomized into five groups of five: low-dose or high-dose Ad26.COV2.S given once or twice, or placebo on both occasions. Dosing of Ad26.COV2.S was intramuscular, at either 5x10^10 or 1x10^11 viral particles, delivered as one shot or as two shots spaced 56 days apart. What the work shows at the level of the full study, not this receptor alone: The study was not powered for comparison of responses between vaccine doses or regimens. Comparable non-spike TCR breadth was observed between vaccine and placebo recipients, consistent with only spike being contained in the vaccine. Substantial breadth of spike-specific CD8+ and CD4+ T cell responses was reported after vaccination. Ad26.COV2.S recipients had higher spike-specific TCR breadth than placebo recipients (P = 0.0014). It was noted by the authors that total T cell responses may have been underestimated by the TCR breadth and depth analyses.

In regard to this clone: Its antigen remains undetermined. No much larger clonotype is one base removed from it; base qualities were not supplied.

The treatment or condition label here, explained by the study, means: about 20 received Ad26.COV2.S at low or high dose, single or two shots; several received placebo; per-sample allocation not given. Repertoires of vaccine and placebo recipients were sequenced from samples taken on day 63 after the first injection. Between 29 July and 7 August 2020, Cohort 1b enrolled approximately 26 adults aged 18-55 years at one site in Boston, USA. Ad26.COV2.S consisted of a replication-incompetent adenovirus type 26 vector by which a prefusion-stabilized SARS-CoV-2 spike protein from the original Wuhan strain was expressed. The immunoSEQ Assay was the method used to sequence TCRbeta CDR3 regions. After extraction, genomic DNA underwent amplification by bias-controlled multiplex PCR, followed by high-throughput sequencing. In the authors' own workflow: To quantify the absolute abundance of each unique TCRbeta CDR3 region, sequences were collapsed and filtered. Usable DNA was measured by amplifying reference genes present in all nucleated cells, and TCRbeta template counts were normalized to that usable DNA to estimate T cell fraction. Repertoire TCRs were annotated as SARS-CoV-2-specific when V gene, CDR3 amino acid sequence and J gene were exactly matched to a known reactive TCR set. The reference SARS-CoV-2 TCR set came from MIRA and was filtered for enrichment in COVID-19-positive ImmuneCODE repertoires, removing public or cross-reactive TCRs. Using the MIRA antigens, annotated TCRs were further analysed by specific ORF or by position within an ORF. Depth was the summed frequency of annotated unique rearrangements, while breadth was defined as annotated unique rearrangements over total unique productive rearrangements. TCR breadth was compared between groups using two-sided Wilcoxon rank-sum tests. TCRdb re-hosts the immuneACCESS table, in-frame sequences only. Its copies lack some clones; in the studies checked, an unresolved V gene accounts for under half of them, and the cause for the rest is not known. The D gene and trimming were derived from the DNA, and the V and J assignments and clone size from that table. In this sample the table shows 380,000 or so clones, roughly 91% of which occur a single time. The biggest ten clones account for about 5% of the sample.

CDR1 and CDR2, per the germline V gene (reference sequence), are LGHDT and YNNKEL. The CDR3 measures 12 amino acids from cysteine to phenylalanine. The DNA shown is the 36-base CDR3, in frame from base 1. V and J are truncated by 5 bases and 6 bases respectively, leaving an intervening sequence of 11 bases. This sequence was found in a person between 18 and 65 years old who received the Ad26.COV2.S COVID-19 vaccine or a placebo. Here the chain combines TRBV3-1 (or the pseudogene TRBV3-2) and TRBJ2-7, with no confident D gene call. The material was peripheral blood, obtained in a trial of Ad26.COV2.S vaccine versus placebo. The CDR3 reads as follows: CASSRVGSEQYF. The DNA sequence is as follows: TGTGCCAGCAGCAGGGTAGGTAGCGAGCAGTACTTC.